This TCR beta chain was captured in a study of OX40 agonist ivuxolimab in advanced cancers. Study-level points and caveats: On average, CD8+ T cells showed a greater number of expanded clones than CD4+. At 0.1 to 3.0 mg/kg, clonal expansion of CD4+ and CD8+ blood T cells had occurred by week 6.

Libraries were prepared by immunoSEQ multiplex PCR; TCRdb keeps only in-frame clonotypes and omits some of them. The sample comprises about 74,000 clones, almost 85% of which are singletons, and over 2% rests with the top ten. A word on this clone: Its antigen is still unknown.

V shed 0 bases, J shed 2 bases, and the junction held 3 bases outside the gene matches. The CDR3 is 16 residues long. Per the germline V gene, CDR1 is MGHRA and CDR2 is YSYEKL. Sequencing was performed on CD4+ or CD8+ T cells sorted from blood, taken in a trial of the OX40 agonist ivuxolimab. The chain carries TRBV4-1 and TRBJ2-1, with 8 bases identical to TRBD2. The TCR comes from an adult with an advanced solid tumor such as melanoma, head and neck, liver or kidney cancer. CDR3: CASSQDSGETYNEQFF. DNA for the CDR3: TGCGCCAGCAGCCAAGATAGCGGGGAAACCTACAATGAGCAGTTCTTC.